This T cell receptor beta chain was captured in a study of response to subunit inactivated influenza vaccine. General observations from the study: There was a suggestion from the authors that each seasonal influenza vaccination recruits few new T cells.

Germline assignment: CDR1 SEHNR and CDR2 FQNEAQ (reference sequence). CDR3 size: 12 residues. Trimming left V 9 bases short and J 9 bases short, with 18 bases between. In the case of this clonotype: Its antigen is not identified.

MiXCR was run by TCRdb on the RT-PCR reads, yielding one entry per CDR3 protein. The sample lists hundreds of thousands of distinct CDR3 sequences, 9.5% to 12% occurring once. The receptor comes from a man in his fifties or sixties who received an inactivated influenza vaccine. The chain joins TRBV7-9 to TRBJ2-7, with D tentatively TRBD1 (6 bases). Material: PBMCs from blood, obtained roughly 6 weeks after vaccination. The CDR3 DNA reads TGTGCCAGTACTCGGGACATCGGGCGGCAGTACTTC. Protein product: CASTRDIGRQYF.